This T cell receptor (beta chain) was found in a study of T cells after posttransplantation cyclophosphamide. The V gene lost 2 bases and the J gene lost 0 bases, with 5 bases spanning the gap. CDR3 length equals 14 residues. Germline V gives CDR1 LNHDA, CDR2 SQIVND (reference sequence). A note on this clone: What it binds is unknown.

Study outcomes and limitations: TRB clonality was highly associated with recipient CMV seropositivity and reactivation. Skin or GI-infiltrating T cells shared few TRB sequences with blood.

Here immunoSEQ multiplex PCR was the method, and the copy in TCRdb shows in-frame clones only, minus some. The sample includes approximately 23,000 clones, about 97% of them seen just once. Cells defined as naive were viable CD3+CD4+ or CD3+CD8+ and CCR7+CD45RA+CD45RO-CD95-CD27+CD28+. On the day of bone marrow donation, the related graft donor provided peripheral blood. The chain links TRBV19 to TRBJ1-5; D remains unclear. The sequencing sample was made of naive CD4+ T cells sorted from PBMCs. This clonotype originated in a man aged 50-60 years in good health, CMV-negative, and a related stem cell transplant donor. Written as DNA, the CDR3 is TGTGCCAGTAGTATACAGGATAGCAATCAGCCCCAGCATTTT. This gives the protein CASSIQDSNQPQHF.